The T cell receptor beta chain described here comes from a study of T-cell reconstitution after alpha-beta-depleted transplantation in children. Study-wide results and limits: Approximately two months post-transplant, alpha-beta T cells reportedly originated from several hundred expanded graft clones. Diversity and T-cell counts at one year after transplant derived mostly from new T cells. Surviving recipient T cells and thymic progenitors accounted for the high day-60 TCRbeta diversity observed in some patients.

The authors prepared the TCRbeta library with unique molecular identifiers. TCRdb independently ran MiXCR on the PCR reads; one entry per CDR3 protein. The table has roughly 790,000 distinct CDR3 sequences, roughly 16% seen once. A word on this clonotype: Its target is not known.

This TCR derives from a male patient younger than 18 who had a stem cell transplant for acute lymphoblastic leukemia, so the T cells may come from the graft donor. The source was PBMCs, mostly from graft donor cells, collected 360 days after TCRalphabeta/CD19-depleted stem cell transplant.

DNA for the CDR3: TGCAGTGCTAGAAGAGCGGGGGCAGATACGCAGTATTTT. Its translation is CSARRAGADTQYF. The chain recombines TRBV20-1 with TRBJ2-3; 8 bases are shared with TRBD2. The CDR3 loop spans 13 amino acids. Germline CDR1 and CDR2: DFQATT and SNEGSKA (reference sequence). V shed 2 bases, J shed 4 bases, and the junction held 2 bases outside the gene matches.